The 25 T cell receptor beta chains reported below all come from one sample, sequenced in a study of blood T cell repertoires in COVID-19. This table comes from immunoSEQ multiplex PCR, and its TCRdb copy is limited to in-frame clones, with some not included. The table records some 98,000 clones, less than 85% of them present only once. Sequenced input: peripheral blood. The receptors derive from a man between 65 and 85 years old with active or convalescent COVID-19.

The rearrangement uses TRBV23-1 and TRBJ2-7; tentatively, D is TRBD1 (6 bases). TRBV23-1 is treated as an ORF (open reading frame) with a function not yet certain. The length of the CDR3 is 14 residues. V was pared by 3 bases and J by 12 bases, with 21 bases between. The CDR3 bases are TGCGCCAGCAGTCACGCCGGCAGAAACTTAGGGGGGTACTTC. It yields the protein CASSHAGRNLGGYF.

This clone occurred a few times. The rearrangement links TRBV6-6 to TRBJ2-7; TRBD2 aligns across 11 bases. Trimming at V came to 5 bases and at J to 3 bases, leaving 9 bases not matched to a gene. Germline-derived CDR1 and CDR2 are MNHNY and SVGAGI (reference sequence). The CDR3 extends over 16 amino acids. CDR3 coding DNA: TGTGCCAGCAGTCCACCTAGCGGGGGGCCTTTCTACGAGCAGTACTTC. This codes for CASSPPSGGPFYEQYF.

In its sample, this clone was seen a few times. The chain joins TRBV18 to TRBJ1-1, with 10 bases that match TRBD1. CDR1 and CDR2 (germline): KGHSH, LQKENI. The trim removed 3 bases at V and 2 bases at J, leaving 9 bases unmatched. This CDR3 is 17 amino acids long. This CDR3 reads CASSPKLTGGDNTEAFF. In DNA, the CDR3 is TGTGCCAGCTCACCCAAGCTGACAGGGGGCGACAACACTGAAGCTTTCTTT.

The genes are TRBV4-1 and TRBJ2-6, with 8 bases that match TRBD1. The CDR3 runs 17 residues. V lost 3 bases and J lost 0; bases outside the gene matches: 4. Germline CDR1 and CDR2: MGHRA and YSYEKL. The chain's CDR3 is CASSHRTGSSGANVLTF. The DNA of the CDR3 is TGCGCCAGCAGCCATCGGACAGGGTCCTCTGGGGCCAACGTCCTGACTTTC.

In its sample, this clone was seen a few times. V is TRBV6-5 and J is TRBJ2-7; no definite D call. CDR1 MNHEY and CDR2 SVGAGI come from the germline V gene. Trimming removed 8 bases at V and 2 bases at J, with 13 bases between. The CDR3 runs 13 residues. The CDR3 protein is CASLRQPTYEQYF. The CDR3 bases are TGTGCCAGCCTGCGGCAGCCGACCTACGAGCAGTACTTC.

V and J are TRBV2 and TRBJ1-2; TRBD1 matches at 10 bases. The V segment lost 10 bases and the J segment 8 bases; nucleotides outside the gene matches: 13. Germline assignment: CDR1 SNHLY and CDR2 FYNNEI. CDR3 length: 14 amino acids. The chain's CDR3 is CATLAGTGVSGYTF. The CDR3 DNA is TGTGCCACCCTTGCCGGGACAGGGGTTAGCGGCTACACCTTC.

In DNA form, the CDR3 reads TGTGCCAGCAATCCCGCAGGGGCGGGCGGGGAGCTGTTTTTT. It is translated as CASNPAGAGGELFF. The chain carries TRBV27 and TRBJ2-2, with D perhaps TRBD1 (6 bases). V gave up 7 bases and J gave up 7 bases, with 16 bases separating them. CDR1 is MNHEY, CDR2 SMNVEV, per germline (reference sequence). The CDR3 contains 14 residues.

The chain has TRBV5-8 and TRBJ2-1; 9 bases fit TRBD2. Germline V gives CDR1 SGHTS, CDR2 YDEGEE. The CDR3 runs to 14 residues. V dropped 5 bases and J dropped 5; count of bases not matched to a gene: 5. CDR3 bases: TGTGCCAGCAGGGGTAGCGGGGGTAACAATGAGCAGTTCTTC. Its translation is CASRGSGGNNEQFF.

The chain recombines TRBV19 with TRBJ1-4; perhaps TRBD1 as D (5 bases). V was clipped by 1 base and J by 5 bases, with 14 bases between them. CDR1 LNHDA and CDR2 SQIVND come from the germline V gene (reference sequence). The CDR3 loop spans 16 amino acids. The CDR3 here is CASSIVLAGLNEKLFF. CDR3 DNA: TGTGCCAGTAGTATAGTACTCGCAGGGCTGAATGAAAAACTGTTTTTT.

The genes are TRBV29-1 and TRBJ2-7, with 8 bases matching TRBD1. J gave up 0 bases and V 2 bases, and 6 bases lay outside the gene matches. Germline V gives CDR1 SQVTM, CDR2 ANQGSEA. This CDR3 region has 15 residues. CDR3 residues: CSVEWGTGGSYEQYF. The CDR3, as DNA: TGCAGCGTTGAATGGGGAACAGGGGGCTCCTACGAGCAGTACTTC.

This sequence joins TRBV9 and TRBJ1-5; maybe TRBD1 (5 bases). The germline gives CDR1 SGDLS, CDR2 YYNGEE. CDR3 size: 14 residues. Trimming took 4 bases from V and 4 from J, leaving 12 bases between them. CDR3 amino acids: CASSPRGGNQPQHF. The CDR3, as DNA: TGTGCCAGCAGCCCCCGTGGGGGGAATCAGCCCCAGCATTTT.

The genes are TRBV18 and TRBJ2-5; no definite D call. V lost 4 bases and J 0 bases, leaving 12 bases between the germline ends. Germline CDR1 is KGHSH and CDR2 is LQKENI. This CDR3 has 15 amino acids. The CDR3, as DNA: TGTGCCAGCTCACGTGGCGGAAGGTACCAAGAGACCCAGTACTTC. Its translation: CASSRGGRYQETQYF.

This clone was seen a single time. This chain uses TRBV11-2 with TRBJ1-6; possibly TRBD1 for D (6 bases). The germline CDR1 and CDR2 sequences are SGHAT and FQNNGV. CDR3 length: 16 amino acids. V lost 7 bases and J lost 0, with 13 bases in between. CDR3: CASNIDRSSYNSPLHF. Here the CDR3 DNA reads TGTGCCAGCAATATTGACAGGAGCTCCTATAATTCACCCCTCCACTTT.

The chain combines TRBV19 with TRBJ1-2, with 8 bases that match TRBD1. The V gene's germline CDR1 is LNHDA and CDR2 SQIVND (reference sequence). This CDR3 contains 16 residues. V dropped 4 bases and J dropped 6; count of bases not matched to a gene: 13. The CDR3 bases are TGTGCCAGTAGTACCTTTCCCGGGACAGGCAGGAATGGCTACACCTTC. It yields the protein CASSTFPGTGRNGYTF.

The genes are TRBV27 and TRBJ1-2, with 7 nucleotides matching TRBD1. CDR1 is MNHEY and CDR2 is SMNVEV in the germline V gene (reference sequence). There are 14 residues in the CDR3. The trim removed 1 base at V and 4 bases at J, leaving 3 bases unmatched. The CDR3 sequence is CASSLYRDSYGYTF. In DNA, the CDR3 is TGTGCCAGCAGTTTATATCGGGACAGCTATGGCTACACCTTC.

The chain carries TRBV12-3 or TRBV12-4 and TRBJ2-5; the match to TRBD1 covers 7 bases. The CDR3 spans 13 residues. With V trimmed by 5 bases and J by 2 bases, 2 bases remained unmatched. The CDR3 sequence: CASSHRGQETQYF. Written as DNA, the CDR3 is TGTGCCAGCAGTCACAGGGGACAAGAGACCCAGTACTTC.

The chain employs TRBV6-1 and TRBJ1-4; TRBD1 might be the D (5 bases). Germline V gene sequence: CDR1 MNHNS, CDR2 SASEGT. The CDR3 extends over 13 amino acids. V lost 2 bases and J lost 11, with 12 bases in between. The CDR3 bases are TGTGCCAGCAGTGAAAACCCCCGGGGGAAACTGTTTTTT. Protein sequence: CASSENPRGKLFF.

The gene calls are TRBV12-5 and TRBJ2-1; 7 bases align to TRBD2. The CDR3 is 14 amino acids. CDR1 and CDR2 (germline): LGHNT, FRNRAP. V gave up 7 bases and J gave up 8 bases; unmatched junction bases: 11. The chain's CDR3 is CASARSGTTDEQFF. CDR3 coding DNA: TGTGCTAGTGCTCGATCCGGGACTACGGATGAGCAGTTCTTC.

The chain is built from TRBV18 and TRBJ1-1, with D possibly matching TRBD1 (5 bases). Trimming shortened V by 6 bases and J by 0 bases, and 14 bases separated the two germline ends. The CDR3 covers 15 residues. The germline CDR1 and CDR2 sequences are KGHSH and LQKENI. Here the CDR3 DNA reads TGTGCCAGCTCGCCTCTCAGGGCCATGAACACTGAAGCTTTCTTT. Its protein is CASSPLRAMNTEAFF.

The chain has TRBV7-9 and TRBJ1-2; no reliable D call. Germline V gene sequence: CDR1 SEHNR, CDR2 FQNEAQ (reference sequence). Trimming shortened V by 5 bases and J by 4 bases, and 14 bases separated the two germline ends. This CDR3 comprises 14 residues. CDR3 in DNA: TGTGCCAGCAGCCCTCCCGGGGTTCGCTATGGCTACACCTTC. Translating it yields CASSPPGVRYGYTF.

The chain employs TRBV15 and TRBJ2-1, with D perhaps TRBD2 (6 bases). Germline V lookup: CDR1 LNHNV, CDR2 YYDKDF (reference sequence). The CDR3 spans 12 residues. The V end lost 3 bases, the J end lost 11 bases, and 11 bases lay between the germline ends. Here the CDR3 DNA reads TGTGCCACCAGCAGTCCCGGACTACAGCAGTTCTTC. It encodes CATSSPGLQQFF.

The V gene is TRBV5-1, the J gene TRBJ1-1; TRBD1 matches at 7 bases. V lost 6 bases to trimming and J lost 4 bases; unmatched junction nucleotides: 3. The CDR3 runs 12 residues. The germline V gene has CDR1 SGHRS and CDR2 YFSETQ. The DNA for the CDR3 is TGCGCCAGCACTGACAGGGTCACTGAAGCTTTCTTT. It translates to CASTDRVTEAFF.

The V call is TRBV6-6, the J call TRBJ1-2; D possibly corresponds to TRBD1 (6 bases). The CDR3 is 10 amino acids. Trimming removed 9 bases from V and 6 bases from J, with 8 bases in between. Per germline, CDR1 MNHNY and CDR2 SVGAGI (reference sequence). DNA of the CDR3: TGTGCCAGTAACAGGGATGGCTACACCTTC. This translates into CASNRDGYTF.

There are a few counts of this clone. This chain links TRBV5-4 with TRBJ2-3; TRBD2 matches at 8 bases. The CDR3 is 16 residues long. The ends lost 3 bases at V and 4 bases at J; junction bases unmatched: 10. From germline, CDR1 is SGHNT and CDR2 YYREEE (reference sequence). In DNA, the CDR3 is TGTGCCAGCAGCTCCTATAGCGGGGAATTCCCAGATACGCAGTATTTT. Translation: CASSSYSGEFPDTQYF.

V is TRBV30 and J is TRBJ1-1; TRBD1 is a possible D gene (6 bases). V dropped 5 bases and J dropped 1 base, with 11 bases sitting between them. The CDR3 sequence is 13 residues long. CDR1 GTSNPN and CDR2 SVGIG come from the germline V gene (reference sequence). The CDR3 is CAWGQGPNTEAFF. As DNA, the CDR3 is TGTGCCTGGGGTCAGGGGCCGAACACTGAAGCTTTCTTT.